In this sample, the clone carrying this T cell receptor beta chain turned up a few times. Its matching antigen is unknown. This sample is drawn from a study of identical twins. Whole-study findings and limits: Excess sharing by twins proved weaker in beta out-of-frame sequences.

Germline V lookup: CDR1 SQVTM, CDR2 ANQGSEA. The CDR3 spans 14 residues. V was clipped by 7 bases and J by 0 bases, with 13 bases between them. TCRdb reprocessed the 5' RACE reads via MiXCR and lists one record per CDR3 protein. The table includes some 900,000 distinct CDR3 sequences, 9% to 15% detected once. The same data also contributed to another study, on yellow fever vaccine responses in identical twins.

The rearrangement joins TRBV29-1 to TRBJ2-1; weak D call: TRBD1 (6 bases). This TCR was sampled from a woman aged 18 to 35 in good health. The specimen sequenced was PBMCs. Written as DNA, the CDR3 is TGCAGCGGCATACAGGGACCCTCCTACAATGAGCAGTTCTTC. Residues: CSGIQGPSYNEQFF.